This TCR beta chain was profiled in a study of cytomegalovirus exposure and HLA in healthy donors. Study-level results: A later analysis revealed that TCR association rates differed between HLA loci, peaking at DRB1 and bottoming out at HLA-C.

The V gene's germline CDR1 is SEHNR and CDR2 FQNEAQ (reference sequence). This CDR3 has 15 amino acids. This clone was observed a handful of times. Its antigen is not identified. At one boundary the junction diverges from the germline segment, which might be a read error. Vbeta (60) and Jbeta (13) primers were used in the PCR. TCRdb's table, derived via immunoSEQ multiplex PCR, lists solely in-frame clones and lacks some. Of 200,000 to 300,000 clones in the sample, approximately 84% were seen once. The origin of this receptor is a middle-aged woman in good health and CMV-seropositive. Sequenced: PBMCs. The chain employs TRBV7-9 and TRBJ2-3; perhaps TRBD1 as D (6 bases). The CDR3 DNA reads as TGTTCCAGCAGCTCGGACAGCCCTAGCACAGATACGCAGTATTTT. Its translation is CSSSSDSPSTDTQYF. The full variable domain, with the rest looked up from reference TRBV7-9 and TRBJ2-3, is DTGVSQNPRHKITKRGQNVTFRCDPISEHNRLYWYRQTLGQGPEFLTYFQNEAQLEKSRLLSDRFSAERPKGSFSTLEIQRTEQGDSAMYLCSSSSDSPSTDTQYFGPGTRLTVL.